Each of the 12 T cell receptor beta chains below was sequenced from the same sample in a study of CD8+ T cells in alopecia areata. Investigators isolated RNA and reverse transcribed it into cDNA to act as the sequencing template. Generated by immunoSEQ multiplex PCR, the TCRdb table keeps only in-frame clones and is missing some. Recorded here are about 120,000 clones, none singletons. What was sequenced was lesional skin. These receptor sequences come from a C3H/HeJ mouse with alopecia areata. The strain's MHC: H2-k.

Remarks on this clone: At residue 14, TCRdb's protein is not the same as the translated DNA, so the protein here was read from the DNA. Gene and germline names: mouse. The CDR3 end lies 3 residues beyond the end of the read and is filled in from the germline J gene. The rearrangement links TRBV13-2 to TRBJ1-3; 7 bases line up with TRBD1. The CDR3 extends over 17 amino acids. The V gene's germline CDR1 is NNHNN and CDR2 SYGAGS (reference sequence). With V trimmed by 2 bases and J by 0 bases, 8 bases remained unmatched. The covered CDR3 bases are TGTGCCAGCGGTGACCTCTCTGACAGGGCTTCTGGAAATACG. It specifies CASGDLSDRASGNT. The whole CDR3 region reads CASGDLSDRASGNTLYF.

Comment on this clone: Germline and genes here are mouse. The read ends 4 residues early relative to the CDR3; the germline J gene fills the gap. This sequence joins TRBV1 and TRBJ1-2; a weak D match, TRBD1 (5 bases). V lost 0 bases to trimming and J lost 4 bases, with 15 bases between them. The CDR3 totals 16 residues. Germline V CDR1 and CDR2: NSQYPW, LRSPGD (reference sequence). The covered CDR3 bases are TGCACCTGCAGTGCAGATCAAGGGCAGGGTGGCTCC. Encoded protein: CTCSADQGQGGS. The CDR3 in its entirety is CTCSADQGQGGSDYTF.

Concerning this clone: The gene names here belong to mouse. The CDR3 DNA, read in part, is TGTGCCAGCAGTACAGCACGGTCC. This translates into CASSTARS. The whole CDR3 region reads CASSTARSDYTF. This chain uses TRBV19 with TRBJ1-2; D is ambiguous. The CDR3 extends 4 residues past the end of the read, so its final part is completed from the germline J gene. The CDR3 extends over 12 amino acids. Looked up from germline, CDR1 is FNHDT and CDR2 is SITEND (reference sequence).

This clone occurred a few times. Gene names and germline match the mouse. The CDR3 end lies 4 residues beyond the end of the read and is filled in from the germline J gene. The chain recombines TRBV13-3 with TRBJ2-5; TRBD2 matches 8 bases. Germline CDR1 is NNHDY and CDR2 is SYVADS. The CDR3 covers 13 residues. This chain's CDR3 is CASSLGGGDTQYF. CDR3 bases read: TGTGCCAGCAGTCTGGGGGGAGGGGAC.

Worth noting for this clone: Genes and germline are mouse. Sequencing ends 4 residues short of the CDR3 end; the germline J gene provides the rest. The chain recombines TRBV1 with TRBJ1-1; TRBD1 might be the D (5 bases). CDR1 and CDR2 (germline): NSQYPW, LRSPGD (reference sequence). This CDR3 has 13 residues. CDR3 sequence: CTCSAGKRGEVFF. CDR3 DNA, as far as it was read: TGCACCTGCAGTGCAGGAAAGAGGGGA.

Points on this clone: Gene labels here are mouse ones. With the read ending 4 residues before the CDR3 end, the germline J gene is used to fill in that end. The chain links TRBV5 to TRBJ1-1; D possibly corresponds to TRBD1 (5 bases). The CDR3 has 13 residues. CDR1 and CDR2 from the germline V gene are LGHNA and YNLKQL (reference sequence). CDR3 loop: CASSQDRVPEVFF. The covered CDR3 bases are TGTGCCAGCAGCCAAGACAGGGTGCCA.

This clone has a handful of counts. Any gene name here is a mouse gene name. Read coverage stops 4 residues before the CDR3 terminus; the germline J gene supplies the remainder. This chain links TRBV1 with TRBJ2-1; D perhaps matches TRBD2 (6 bases). In germline, CDR1 is NSQYPW, CDR2 LRSPGD (reference sequence). The CDR3 is 15 residues long. The sequenced CDR3 bases are TGCACCTGCAGTGCAGTCGGGGGGTCGGGGGCT. Translation gives CTCSAVGGSGA. The entire CDR3 protein reads CTCSAVGGSGAEQFF.

With respect to this clone: Gene names and germline match the mouse. The read comes to an end 4 residues before the CDR3 does, leaving the germline J gene to fill in the end. This chain links TRBV1 with TRBJ2-1, with D possibly being TRBD1 (6 bases). Per germline, CDR1 NSQYPW and CDR2 LRSPGD (reference sequence). Trimming removed 0 bases from V and 5 bases from J, with 11 bases in between. The CDR3 has 15 residues. The CDR3 DNA, read in part, is TGCACCTGCAGTGCAGATCCTCCAGGGGATGCT. This translates into CTCSADPPGDA. The full CDR3 is CTCSADPPGDAEQFF.

This clone has more than one count but fewer than ten. The listed genes are named as in mouse. The sequence runs out 4 residues before the end of the CDR3; the remainder is reconstructed from the germline J gene. The gene calls are TRBV17 and TRBJ2-1; no clear D. The V gene's germline CDR1 is MNHDT and CDR2 YYDKIL. This CDR3 spans 13 amino acids. V gave up 5 bases and J gave up 2 bases, with 7 bases separating them. The sequenced CDR3 bases are TGTGCTAGCAGTCCCAGTTACTATGCT. As protein: CASSPSYYA. The full-length CDR3 reads as CASSPSYYAEQFF.

This clone was observed a handful of times. Gene labels here are mouse ones. The read terminates 4 residues before the CDR3 end, so the remaining end is supplied by the germline J gene. The chain combines TRBV13-3 with TRBJ2-3; D possibly corresponds to TRBD1 (6 bases). CDR1 NNHDY and CDR2 SYVADS come from the germline V gene. V lost 5 bases to trimming and J lost 0 bases, with 10 bases between them. This CDR3 region has 14 residues. The CDR3 spells CASRLDSSAETLYF. Partial CDR3 DNA: TGTGCCAGCAGGTTGGACAGTAGTGCAGAA.

This clone appeared a few times. The germline and genes are mouse ones. The read gets to within 4 residues of the CDR3 end, and the germline J gene fills in the rest. The chain combines TRBV19 with TRBJ2-1, with 9 positions matching TRBD2. CDR1 is FNHDT, CDR2 SITEND, per germline (reference sequence). CDR3 length: 16 residues. Trimming cost V 5 bases and J 0 bases; bases outside gene matches: 6. The CDR3 DNA, read in part, is TGTGCCAGCAGAACCTACTGGGGGGCTAACTATGCT. It is translated as CASRTYWGANYA. The CDR3, in full, reads CASRTYWGANYAEQFF.

Concerning this clone itself: Gene names are the mouse ones. The read finishes 4 residues shy of the CDR3 end, and the germline J gene is used to complete it. This rearrangement joins TRBV31 to TRBJ2-5; D remains unclear. The CDR3 length is 12 residues. CDR1 and CDR2 (germline): GKSSPN, SITVG. CDR3 sequence: CAWSLKKDTQYF. The covered CDR3 bases are TGTGCCTGGAGTCTAAAAAAAGAC.